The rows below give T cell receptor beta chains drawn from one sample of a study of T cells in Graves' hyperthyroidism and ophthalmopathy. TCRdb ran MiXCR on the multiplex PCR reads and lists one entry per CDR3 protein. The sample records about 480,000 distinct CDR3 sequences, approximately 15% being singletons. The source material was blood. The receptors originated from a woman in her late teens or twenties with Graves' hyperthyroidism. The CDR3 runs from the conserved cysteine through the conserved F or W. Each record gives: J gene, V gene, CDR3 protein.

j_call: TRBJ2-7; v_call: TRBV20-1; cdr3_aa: CSARVGGDTYEQYF
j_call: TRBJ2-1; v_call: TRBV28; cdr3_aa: CASSLWSNEQFF
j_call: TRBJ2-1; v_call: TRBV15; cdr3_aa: CATSRDLGSSGSSYNEQFF
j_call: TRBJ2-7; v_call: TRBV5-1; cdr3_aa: CASSLRSRGTLSYEQYF
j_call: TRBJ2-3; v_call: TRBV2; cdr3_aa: CAGGGLGADTQYF
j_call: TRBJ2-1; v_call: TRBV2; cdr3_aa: CASTNPLRRTSNYNEQFF
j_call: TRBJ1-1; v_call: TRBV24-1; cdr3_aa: CATSASPVGAFF
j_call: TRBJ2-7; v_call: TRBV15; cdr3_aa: CATSRDRKGFYEQYF
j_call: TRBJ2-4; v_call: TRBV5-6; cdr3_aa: CASSFDRIENIQYF
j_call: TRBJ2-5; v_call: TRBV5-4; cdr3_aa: CASSLGGERKETQYF
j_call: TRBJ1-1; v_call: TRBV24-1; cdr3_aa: CATSDPGQGAAEAFF
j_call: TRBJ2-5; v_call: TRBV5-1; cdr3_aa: CASSDRTSGPQETQYF
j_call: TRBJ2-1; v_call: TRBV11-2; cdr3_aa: CAGSFGRYNEQFF
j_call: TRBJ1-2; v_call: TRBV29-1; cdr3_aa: CSATGGNYGYTF
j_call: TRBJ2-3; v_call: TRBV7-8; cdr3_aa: CASSLSLGGGDTQYF
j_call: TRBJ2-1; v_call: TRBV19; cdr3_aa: CASSIVRADYNEQFF
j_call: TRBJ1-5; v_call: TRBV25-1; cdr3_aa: CASSGLVGNPNQPQHF
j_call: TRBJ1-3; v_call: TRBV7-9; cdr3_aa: CASPTWRGGGNTIYF
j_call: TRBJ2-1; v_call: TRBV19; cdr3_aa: CASSPGTSYFEQFF
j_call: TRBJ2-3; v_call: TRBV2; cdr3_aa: CASSEIRDGIQYF
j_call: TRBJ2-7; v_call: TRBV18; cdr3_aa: CASSPLTAYEQYF
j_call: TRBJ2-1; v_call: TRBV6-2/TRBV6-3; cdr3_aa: CASSQIGGGEQFF
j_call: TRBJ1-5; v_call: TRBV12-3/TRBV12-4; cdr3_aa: CASSPTRRNQPQHF
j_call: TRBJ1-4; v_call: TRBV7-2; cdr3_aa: CASSLDGRGREKLFF
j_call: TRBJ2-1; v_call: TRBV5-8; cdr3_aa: CASSGPNQGLVRNEQFF
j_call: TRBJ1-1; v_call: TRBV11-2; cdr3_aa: CASRVQGAPEAFF
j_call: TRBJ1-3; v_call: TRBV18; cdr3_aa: CASSPPAGAYGNTIYF
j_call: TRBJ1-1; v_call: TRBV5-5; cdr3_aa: CASSDPRVMNTEAFF
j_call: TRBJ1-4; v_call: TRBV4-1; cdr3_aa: CASSQIGQGSEKLFF
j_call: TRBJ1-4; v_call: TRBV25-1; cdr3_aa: CASSEGGKLFF
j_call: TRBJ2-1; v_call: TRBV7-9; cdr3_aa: CASNLLDRLNNEQFF
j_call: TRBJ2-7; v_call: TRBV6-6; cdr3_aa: CASSYSLDRAFSYEQYF
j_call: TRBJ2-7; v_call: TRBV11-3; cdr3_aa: CAGSLQGFYEQYF
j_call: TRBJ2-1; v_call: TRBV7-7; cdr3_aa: CASSPNYQSYNEQFF
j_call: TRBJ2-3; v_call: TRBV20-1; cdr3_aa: CSATSREATDTQYF
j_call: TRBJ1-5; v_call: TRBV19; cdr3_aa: CASTPGGYNQPQHF
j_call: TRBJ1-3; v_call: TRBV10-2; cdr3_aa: CASSPGQRSGNTIYF
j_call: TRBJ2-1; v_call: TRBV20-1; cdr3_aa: CSAERGLAGVEQFF
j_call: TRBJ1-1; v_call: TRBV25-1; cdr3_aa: CASSAQGAVRNTEAFF
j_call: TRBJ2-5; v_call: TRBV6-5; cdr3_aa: CASSYLGTGGGSETQYF
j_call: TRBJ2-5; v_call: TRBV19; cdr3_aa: CASSIPRKSETQYF
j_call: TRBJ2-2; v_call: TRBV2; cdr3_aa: CASSVERVDTGELFF
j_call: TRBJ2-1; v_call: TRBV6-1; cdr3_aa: CASLLPHNEQFF
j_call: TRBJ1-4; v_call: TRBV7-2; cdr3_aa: CASSVDGGMLYEKLFF
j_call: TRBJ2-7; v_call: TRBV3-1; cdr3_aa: CASSPSTGYEQYF
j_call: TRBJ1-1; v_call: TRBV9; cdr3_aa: CASSVEESFGTGNTEAFF
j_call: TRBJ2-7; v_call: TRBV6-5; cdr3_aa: CASRSASNEQYF
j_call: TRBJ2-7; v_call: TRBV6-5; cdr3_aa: CASSYTGTSGYEQYF
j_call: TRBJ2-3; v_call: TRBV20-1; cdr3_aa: CSVRDPITDTQYF
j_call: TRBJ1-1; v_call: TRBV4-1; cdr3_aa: CASSHPGQNTEAFF
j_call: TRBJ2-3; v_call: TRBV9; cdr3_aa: CASSASGTSENTQYF
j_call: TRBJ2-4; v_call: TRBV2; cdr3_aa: CASSPHGGRSKNIQYF
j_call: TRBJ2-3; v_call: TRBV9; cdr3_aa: CASSLGIGATDTQYF